These T cell receptor beta chains were read from a single sample in a study of blood T cells in healthy people across ages. TCRdb fed the 5' RACE reads into MiXCR, producing one record per CDR3 protein. Of fewer than 1,000,000 distinct CDR3 sequences listed, 35% to 50% are singletons. Sequencing was done on a sample of blood. These receptors all come from a man older than 75 in good health. The CDR3 runs from the conserved cysteine through the conserved F or W. Fields, in order: CDR3 DNA, CDR3 protein, J gene, V gene, D gene, clone size. D genes are given only for firm matches. Not all rows give a size; the values are once, few, many and, for expanded clones, a class.

DNA: TGTGCCAGCAGTTACACGATCAAGACTAGCGGGAGTTACGAGCAGTACTTC
CDR3: CASSYTIKTSGSYEQYF
J: TRBJ2-7
V: TRBV6-2/TRBV6-3
D: TRBD2
size: few

DNA: TGTGCCAGCAGTCCGGGACCAACAGAGACCCAGTACTTC
CDR3: CASSPGPTETQYF
J: TRBJ2-5
V: TRBV12-3/TRBV12-4
D: NA
size: NA

DNA: TGCGCCAGCAGCTTGAACTCGGATGCCTACGAGCAGTACTTC
CDR3: CASSLNSDAYEQYF
J: TRBJ2-7
V: TRBV5-1
D: NA
size: many

DNA: TGTGCCACCAGCAACGCGGGGTCCTACAATGAGCAGTTCTTC
CDR3: CATSNAGSYNEQFF
J: TRBJ2-1
V: TRBV15
D: NA
size: NA

DNA: TGTGCCAGCAGCACATACTTCCGCGGGGGGAACCCCAATGAGCAGTACTTC
CDR3: CASSTYFRGGNPNEQYF
J: TRBJ2-5
V: TRBV12-3/TRBV12-4
D: TRBD2
size: NA

DNA: TGTGCCAGCAGTACTAGCGGGAGGGCCGACAATGAGCAGTTCTTC
CDR3: CASSTSGRADNEQFF
J: TRBJ2-1
V: TRBV12-3/TRBV12-4
D: TRBD2
size: NA

DNA: TGTGCCAGCAGTATAGGACAGGACGATTCACCCCTCCACTTT
CDR3: CASSIGQDDSPLHF
J: TRBJ1-6
V: TRBV12-3/TRBV12-4
D: TRBD1
size: many

DNA: TGTGCCACCAGTGATAGCGGGGGGCCCTCCAATGAGCAGTACTTC
CDR3: CATSDSGGPSNEQYF
J: TRBJ2-5
V: TRBV24-1
D: TRBD2
size: NA

DNA: TGTGCCAGCTCACCACCTGGGCGTGAAGCTTTCTTT
CDR3: CASSPPGREAFF
J: TRBJ1-1
V: TRBV18
D: NA
size: NA

DNA: TGTGCCAGCAGTGGGACACCAACGCAAGAGACCCAGTACTTC
CDR3: CASSGTPTQETQYF
J: TRBJ2-5
V: TRBV28
D: NA
size: NA

DNA: TGCAGTGCTAGAGTAGCGGGTAGACTGGAGGGGACCAAGTACTTC
CDR3: CSARVAGRLEGTKYF
J: TRBJ2-5
V: TRBV20-1
D: TRBD2
size: once

DNA: TGTGCCAGCACTCGGAGAGTCACAGATACGCAGTATTTT
CDR3: CASTRRVTDTQYF
J: TRBJ2-3
V: TRBV6-2/TRBV6-3
D: NA
size: NA

DNA: TGTGCCAGCAGCCCCCGGACAGGGGAAAGCACAGATACGCAGTATTTT
CDR3: CASSPRTGESTDTQYF
J: TRBJ2-3
V: TRBV9
D: TRBD1
size: NA

DNA: TGTGCCAGCAGGAGTTTAGGACAGCTGAACACCGGGGAGCTGTTTTTT
CDR3: CASRSLGQLNTGELFF
J: TRBJ2-2
V: TRBV12-3/TRBV12-4
D: NA
size: NA

DNA: TGTGCCAGCAGTGCCGGGACAGGGCCGAACGAGCAGTACTTC
CDR3: CASSAGTGPNEQYF
J: TRBJ2-7
V: TRBV27
D: TRBD1
size: NA

DNA: TGCAGTGCTAGGCCCCTAGCGGGAGGCTACAATGAGCAGTTCTTC
CDR3: CSARPLAGGYNEQFF
J: TRBJ2-1
V: TRBV20-1
D: TRBD2
size: NA

DNA: TGTGCCAGCACCAGTGGGGTCATTAATGAAAAACTGTTTTTT
CDR3: CASTSGVINEKLFF
J: TRBJ1-4
V: TRBV11-3
D: NA
size: NA

DNA: TGCAGCGTGGCCCCGAGGAATGAGCAGTTCTTC
CDR3: CSVAPRNEQFF
J: TRBJ2-1
V: TRBV29-1
D: NA
size: NA

DNA: TGTGCCAGCACGGATAGCCCAGACACAGATACGCGGTATTTT
CDR3: CASTDSPDTDTRYF
J: TRBJ2-3
V: TRBV3-1
D: NA
size: NA

DNA: TGTGCCAGTAGTGTGACAGGGAAGTTCAATGAGCAGTTCTTC
CDR3: CASSVTGKFNEQFF
J: TRBJ2-1
V: TRBV19
D: TRBD1
size: NA

DNA: TGCAGTGCTAGAGATCTCAGGGGGCGGGGTGTCGGGGAGCTGTTTTTT
CDR3: CSARDLRGRGVGELFF
J: TRBJ2-2
V: TRBV20-1
D: TRBD1
size: few

DNA: TGCAGTGCTAGAGATCAAGGGACAGCTAATCAGCCCCAGCATTTT
CDR3: CSARDQGTANQPQHF
J: TRBJ1-5
V: TRBV20-1
D: TRBD1
size: few

DNA: TGTGCCAGCAGCTTAATCGGGAGAGGCGCAGATACGCAGTATTTT
CDR3: CASSLIGRGADTQYF
J: TRBJ2-3
V: TRBV7-3
D: NA
size: NA

DNA: TGCAGCATGGGACCGCCGAACACTGAAGCTTTCTTT
CDR3: CSMGPPNTEAFF
J: TRBJ1-1
V: TRBV29-1
D: NA
size: NA

DNA: TGTGCCAGCAGGAGGGGCGGAGGAATCTATGAAGCTTTCTTT
CDR3: CASRRGGGIYEAFF
J: TRBJ1-1
V: TRBV27
D: NA
size: NA

DNA: TGTGCCAGTAGTATTCAAATCGTGATGACAGGGCAGGGCTATGGCTACACCTTC
CDR3: CASSIQIVMTGQGYGYTF
J: TRBJ1-2
V: TRBV19
D: TRBD1
size: few